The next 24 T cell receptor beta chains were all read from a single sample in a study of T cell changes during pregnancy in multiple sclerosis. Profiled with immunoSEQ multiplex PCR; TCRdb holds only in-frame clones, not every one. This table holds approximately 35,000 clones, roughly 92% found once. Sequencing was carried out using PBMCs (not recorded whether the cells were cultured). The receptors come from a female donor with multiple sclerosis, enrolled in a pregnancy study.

The CDR3 coding sequence is TGTGCCAGCAGTTTAACTAGCGGTCCCCCGGAGCTGTTTTTT. Amino acid sequence: CASSLTSGPPELFF. The chain recombines TRBV27 with TRBJ2-2, with 8 bases aligning to TRBD2. Germline CDR1 and CDR2: MNHEY and SMNVEV (reference sequence). V was clipped by 2 bases and J by 10 bases; unmatched bases: 6. There are 14 residues in the CDR3.

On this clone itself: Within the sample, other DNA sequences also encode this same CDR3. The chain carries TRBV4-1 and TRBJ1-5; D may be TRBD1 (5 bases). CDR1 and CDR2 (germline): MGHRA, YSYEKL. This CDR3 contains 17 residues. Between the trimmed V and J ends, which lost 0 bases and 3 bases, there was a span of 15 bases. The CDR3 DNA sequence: TGCGCCAGCAGCCAAGATCCCGGTGGGGGTGACAATCAGCCCCAGCATTTT. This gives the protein CASSQDPGGGDNQPQHF.

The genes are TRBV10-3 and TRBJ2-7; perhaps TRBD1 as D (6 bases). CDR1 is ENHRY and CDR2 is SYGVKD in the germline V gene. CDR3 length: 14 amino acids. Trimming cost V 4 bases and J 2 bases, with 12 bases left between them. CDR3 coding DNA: TGTGCCATCAGTGCCGGGACACACACCTACGAGCAGTACTTC. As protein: CAISAGTHTYEQYF.

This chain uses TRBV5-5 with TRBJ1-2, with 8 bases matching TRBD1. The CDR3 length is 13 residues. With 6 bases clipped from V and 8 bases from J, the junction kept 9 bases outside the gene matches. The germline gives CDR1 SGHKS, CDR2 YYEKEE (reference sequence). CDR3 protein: CASTPGTGLGYTF. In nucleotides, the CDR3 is TGTGCCAGCACCCCCGGGACAGGCCTCGGCTACACCTTC.

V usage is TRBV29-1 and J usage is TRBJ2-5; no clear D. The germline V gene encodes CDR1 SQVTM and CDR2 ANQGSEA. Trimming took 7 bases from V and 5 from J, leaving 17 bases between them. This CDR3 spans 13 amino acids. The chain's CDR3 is CSGYQEPEETQYF. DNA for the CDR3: TGCAGCGGTTATCAAGAGCCTGAGGAGACCCAGTACTTC.

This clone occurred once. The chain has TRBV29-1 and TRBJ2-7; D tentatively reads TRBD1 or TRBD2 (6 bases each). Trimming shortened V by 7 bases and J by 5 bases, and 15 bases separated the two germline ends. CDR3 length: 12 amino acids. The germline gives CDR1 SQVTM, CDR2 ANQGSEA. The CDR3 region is CSAEVGGHEQYF. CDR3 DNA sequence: TGCAGCGCCGAGGTCGGGGGCCACGAGCAGTACTTC.

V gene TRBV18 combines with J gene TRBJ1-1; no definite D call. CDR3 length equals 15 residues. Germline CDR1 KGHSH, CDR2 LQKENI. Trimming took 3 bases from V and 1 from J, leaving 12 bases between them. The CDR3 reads CASSPQDGGNTEAFF. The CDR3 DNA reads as TGTGCCAGCTCACCCCAGGACGGTGGGAACACTGAAGCTTTCTTT.

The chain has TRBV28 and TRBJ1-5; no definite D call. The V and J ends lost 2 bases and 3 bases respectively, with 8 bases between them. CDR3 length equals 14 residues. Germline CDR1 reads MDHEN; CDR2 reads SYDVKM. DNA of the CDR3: TGTGCCAGCAGTTTAGGCGGAAACAATCAGCCCCAGCATTTT. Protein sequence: CASSLGGNNQPQHF.

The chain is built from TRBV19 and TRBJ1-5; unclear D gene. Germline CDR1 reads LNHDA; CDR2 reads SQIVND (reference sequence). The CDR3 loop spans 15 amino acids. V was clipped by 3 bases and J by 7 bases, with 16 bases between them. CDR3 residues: CASSILYEGGQPQHF. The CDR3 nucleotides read TGTGCCAGTAGTATTTTGTACGAAGGCGGGCAGCCCCAGCATTTT.

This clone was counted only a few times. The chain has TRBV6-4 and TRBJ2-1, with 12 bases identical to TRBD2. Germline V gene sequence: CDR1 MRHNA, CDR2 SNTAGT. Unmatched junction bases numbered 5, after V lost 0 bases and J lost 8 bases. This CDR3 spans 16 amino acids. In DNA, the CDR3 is TGTGCCAGCAGTGACTCCGGACTAGCGGGATGGGATGAGCAGTTCTTC. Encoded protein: CASSDSGLAGWDEQFF.

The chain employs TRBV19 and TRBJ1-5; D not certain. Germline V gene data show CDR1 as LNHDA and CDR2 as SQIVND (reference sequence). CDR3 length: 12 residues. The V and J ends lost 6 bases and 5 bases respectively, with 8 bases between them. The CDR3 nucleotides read TGTGCCAGTAGCGTGCAATATCAGCCCCAGCATTTT. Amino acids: CASSVQYQPQHF.

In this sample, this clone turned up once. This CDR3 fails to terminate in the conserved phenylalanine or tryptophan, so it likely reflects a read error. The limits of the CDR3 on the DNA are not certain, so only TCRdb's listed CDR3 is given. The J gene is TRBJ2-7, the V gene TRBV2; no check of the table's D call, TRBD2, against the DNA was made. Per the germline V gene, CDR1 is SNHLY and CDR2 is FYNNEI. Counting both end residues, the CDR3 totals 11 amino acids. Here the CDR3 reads CASSEWGLAQL.

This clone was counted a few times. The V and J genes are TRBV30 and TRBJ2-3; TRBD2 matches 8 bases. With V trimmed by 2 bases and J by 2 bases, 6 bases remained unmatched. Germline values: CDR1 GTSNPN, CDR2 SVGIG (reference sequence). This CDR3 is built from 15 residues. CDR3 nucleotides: TGTGCCTGGAGTCGGGGGGGCGAGGACACAGATACGCAGTATTTT. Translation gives CAWSRGGEDTDTQYF.

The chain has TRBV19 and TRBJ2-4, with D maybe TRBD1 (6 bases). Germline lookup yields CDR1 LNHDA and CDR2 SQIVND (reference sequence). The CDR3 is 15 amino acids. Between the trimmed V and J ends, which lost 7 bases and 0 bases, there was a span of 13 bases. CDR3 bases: TGTGCCAGTAACCCGGGACACTTAGCCAAAAACATTCAGTACTTC. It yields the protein CASNPGHLAKNIQYF.

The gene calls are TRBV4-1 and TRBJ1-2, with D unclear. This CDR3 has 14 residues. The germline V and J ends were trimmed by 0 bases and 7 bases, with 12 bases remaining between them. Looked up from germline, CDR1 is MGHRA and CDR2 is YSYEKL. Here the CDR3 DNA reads TGCGCCAGCAGCCAAGATATTACCGTCGCTGGCTACACCTTC. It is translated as CASSQDITVAGYTF.

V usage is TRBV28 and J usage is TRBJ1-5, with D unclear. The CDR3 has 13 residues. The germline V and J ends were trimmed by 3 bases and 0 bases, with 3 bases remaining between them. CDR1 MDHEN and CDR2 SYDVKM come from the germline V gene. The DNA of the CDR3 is TGTGCCAGCAGTTTCTATAGCAATCAGCCCCAGCATTTT. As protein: CASSFYSNQPQHF. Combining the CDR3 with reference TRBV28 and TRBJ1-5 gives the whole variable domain DVKVTQSSRYLVKRTGEKVFLECVQDMDHENMFWYRQDPGLGLRLIYFSYDVKMKEKGDIPEGYSVSREKKERFSLILESASTNQTSMYLCASSFYSNQPQHFGDGTRLSIL.

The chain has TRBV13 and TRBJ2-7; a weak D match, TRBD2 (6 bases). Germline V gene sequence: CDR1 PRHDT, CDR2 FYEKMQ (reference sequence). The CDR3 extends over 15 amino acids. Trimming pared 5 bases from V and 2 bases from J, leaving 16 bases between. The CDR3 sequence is CASSPSRGNTYEQYF. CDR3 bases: TGTGCCAGCAGCCCTTCCCGCGGGAACACCTACGAGCAGTACTTC. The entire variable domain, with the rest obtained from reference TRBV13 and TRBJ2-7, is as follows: AAGVIQSPRHLIKEKRETATLKCYPIPRHDTVYWYQQGPGQDPQFLISFYEKMQSDKGSIPDRFSAQQFSDYHSELNMSSLELGDSALYFCASSPSRGNTYEQYFGPGTRLTVT.

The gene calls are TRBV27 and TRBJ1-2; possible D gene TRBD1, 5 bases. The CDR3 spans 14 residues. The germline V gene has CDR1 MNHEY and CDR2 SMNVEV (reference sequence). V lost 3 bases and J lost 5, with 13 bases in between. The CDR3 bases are TGTGCCAGCAGTTTTGCGGGGGGATCGTATGGCTACACCTTC. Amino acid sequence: CASSFAGGSYGYTF.

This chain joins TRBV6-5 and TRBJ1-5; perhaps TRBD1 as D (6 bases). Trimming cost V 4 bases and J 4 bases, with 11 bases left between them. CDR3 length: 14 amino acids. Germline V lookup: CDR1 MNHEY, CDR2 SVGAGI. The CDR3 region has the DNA TGTGCCAGCAGTTTGTCAGGGGTAAATCAGCCCCAGCATTTT. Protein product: CASSLSGVNQPQHF.

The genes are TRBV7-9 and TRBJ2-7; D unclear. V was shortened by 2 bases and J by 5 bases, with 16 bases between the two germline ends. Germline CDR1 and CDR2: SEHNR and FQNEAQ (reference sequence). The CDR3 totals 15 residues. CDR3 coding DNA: TGTGCCAGCAGCTTACCGGTCAGAACCCACCACGAGCAGTACTTC. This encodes CASSLPVRTHHEQYF.

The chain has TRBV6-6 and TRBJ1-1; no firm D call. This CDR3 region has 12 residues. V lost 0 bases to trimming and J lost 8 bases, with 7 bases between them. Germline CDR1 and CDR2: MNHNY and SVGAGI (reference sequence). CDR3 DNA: TGTGCCAGCAGTTACTCAGTTGTAGAAGCTTTCTTT. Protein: CASSYSVVEAFF.

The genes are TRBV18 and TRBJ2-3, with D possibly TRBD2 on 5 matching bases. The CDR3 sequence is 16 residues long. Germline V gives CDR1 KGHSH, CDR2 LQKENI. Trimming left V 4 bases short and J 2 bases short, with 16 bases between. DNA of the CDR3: TGTGCCAGCTCACAGACCTGGAGCGGAGCCACAGATACGCAGTATTTT. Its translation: CASSQTWSGATDTQYF. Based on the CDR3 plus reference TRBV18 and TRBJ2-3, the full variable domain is NAGVMQNPRHLVRRRGQEARLRCSPMKGHSHVYWYRQLPEEGLKFMVYLQKENIIDESGMPKERFSAEFPKEGPSILRIQQVVRGDSAAYFCASSQTWSGATDTQYFGPGTRLTVL.

The CDR3 loop is CASSPRTALRTEAFF. The CDR3 region has the DNA TGCGCCAGCAGCCCAAGGACAGCTTTGCGCACTGAAGCTTTCTTT. The rearrangement links TRBV4-1 to TRBJ1-1; a weak D match, TRBD1 (6 bases). Germline CDR1 is MGHRA and CDR2 is YSYEKL. The V gene lost 4 bases and the J gene lost 4 bases, with 16 bases spanning the gap. The CDR3 extends over 15 amino acids.

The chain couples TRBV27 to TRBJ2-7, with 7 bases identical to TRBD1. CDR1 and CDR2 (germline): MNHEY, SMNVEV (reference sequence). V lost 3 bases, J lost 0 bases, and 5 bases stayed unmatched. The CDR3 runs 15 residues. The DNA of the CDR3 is TGTGCCAGCAGTTTTAGGGACAGCCTCTCCTACGAGCAGTACTTC. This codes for CASSFRDSLSYEQYF.